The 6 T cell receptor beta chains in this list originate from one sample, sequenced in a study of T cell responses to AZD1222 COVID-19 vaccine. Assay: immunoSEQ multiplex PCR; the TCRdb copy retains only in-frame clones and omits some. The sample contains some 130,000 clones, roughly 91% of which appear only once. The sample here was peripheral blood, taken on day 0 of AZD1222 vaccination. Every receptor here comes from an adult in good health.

CDR3 protein: CASTDRGSLRAPLHF. Here the CDR3 DNA reads TGTGCCAGCACGGACAGGGGGTCCCTTCGGGCACCCCTCCACTTT. The V gene is TRBV28, the J gene TRBJ1-6; the match to TRBD1 covers 10 bases. CDR1 and CDR2 (germline): MDHEN, SYDVKM. CDR3 size: 15 residues. V shed 7 bases and J 11 bases; nucleotides not matched to a gene: 11.

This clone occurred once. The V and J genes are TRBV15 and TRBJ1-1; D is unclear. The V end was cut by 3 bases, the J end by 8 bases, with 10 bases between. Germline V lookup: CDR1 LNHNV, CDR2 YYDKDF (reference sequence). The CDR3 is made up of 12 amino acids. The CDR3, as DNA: TGTGCCACCAGCAGTGAGGCAGGAGAAGCTTTCTTT. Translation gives CATSSEAGEAFF.

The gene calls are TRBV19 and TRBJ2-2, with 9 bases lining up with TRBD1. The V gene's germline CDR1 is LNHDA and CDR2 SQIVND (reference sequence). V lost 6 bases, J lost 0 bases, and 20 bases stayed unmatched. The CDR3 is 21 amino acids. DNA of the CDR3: TGTGCCAGTAGCCTCCTCACTCCCGGGACAGGGCATTACGCGAACACCGGGGAGCTGTTTTTT. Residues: CASSLLTPGTGHYANTGELFF.

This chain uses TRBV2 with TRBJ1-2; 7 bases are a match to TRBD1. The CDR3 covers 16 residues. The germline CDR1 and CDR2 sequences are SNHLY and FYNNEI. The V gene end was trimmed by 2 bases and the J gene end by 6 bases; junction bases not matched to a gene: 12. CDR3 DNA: TGTGCCAGCAGTGAATCAGGGGGATACAGGGTGAATGGCTACACCTTC. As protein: CASSESGGYRVNGYTF.

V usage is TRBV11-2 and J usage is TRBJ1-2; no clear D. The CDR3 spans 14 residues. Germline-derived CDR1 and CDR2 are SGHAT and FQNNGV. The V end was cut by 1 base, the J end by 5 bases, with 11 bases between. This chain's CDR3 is CASSLVGLGYGYTF. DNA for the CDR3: TGTGCCAGCAGCTTAGTTGGACTGGGTTATGGCTACACCTTC.

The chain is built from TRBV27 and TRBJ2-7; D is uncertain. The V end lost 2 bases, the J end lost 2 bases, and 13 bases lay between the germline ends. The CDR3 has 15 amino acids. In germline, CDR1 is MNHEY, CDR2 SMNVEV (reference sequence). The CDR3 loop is CASSLSRVGPYEQYF. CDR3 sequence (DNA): TGTGCCAGCAGTTTAAGCCGCGTGGGTCCCTACGAGCAGTACTTC.